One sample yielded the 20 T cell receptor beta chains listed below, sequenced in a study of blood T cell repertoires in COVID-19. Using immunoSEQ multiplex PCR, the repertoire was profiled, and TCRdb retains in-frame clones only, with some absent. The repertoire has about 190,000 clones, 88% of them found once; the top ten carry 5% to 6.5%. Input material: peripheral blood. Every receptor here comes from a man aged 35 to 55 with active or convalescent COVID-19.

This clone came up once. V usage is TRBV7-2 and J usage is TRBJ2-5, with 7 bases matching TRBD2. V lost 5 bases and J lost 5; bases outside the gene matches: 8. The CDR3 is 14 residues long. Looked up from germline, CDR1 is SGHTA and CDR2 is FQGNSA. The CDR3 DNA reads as TGTGCCAGCAGCGACTGGACTAGGCAGGAGACCCAGTACTTC. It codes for CASSDWTRQETQYF. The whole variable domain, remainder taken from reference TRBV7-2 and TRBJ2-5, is GAGVSQSPSNKVTEKGKDVELRCDPISGHTALYWYRQSLGQGLEFLIYFQGNSAPDKSGLPSDRFSAERTGGSVSTLTIQRTQQEDSAVYLCASSDWTRQETQYFGPGTRLLVL.

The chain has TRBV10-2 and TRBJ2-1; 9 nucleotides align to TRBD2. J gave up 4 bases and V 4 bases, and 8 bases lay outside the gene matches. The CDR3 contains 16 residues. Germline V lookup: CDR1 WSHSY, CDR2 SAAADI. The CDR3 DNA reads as TGCGCCAGCAGTGGGTCAGCGGGAGGCTTATACAATGAGCAGTTCTTC. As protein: CASSGSAGGLYNEQFF.

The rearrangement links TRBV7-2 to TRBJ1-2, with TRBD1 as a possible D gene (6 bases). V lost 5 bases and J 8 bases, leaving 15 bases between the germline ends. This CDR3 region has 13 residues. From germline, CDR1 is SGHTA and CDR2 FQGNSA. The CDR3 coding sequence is TGTGCCAGCAGCCGGGACAATTCTGACGGCTACACCTTC. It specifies CASSRDNSDGYTF.

As DNA, the CDR3 is TGTGCCAGCAGCCAAGATATCGGCAGGGGGATAGGTTTCGTCACTGAAGCTTTCTTT. Its translation is CASSQDIGRGIGFVTEAFF. The chain joins TRBV3-1 (or the pseudogene TRBV3-2) to TRBJ1-1; 7 positions agree with TRBD1. The CDR3 sequence is 19 residues long. The junction had 17 bases not matched to a gene; V was cut back by 0 bases and J by 4 bases. CDR1 LGHDT and CDR2 YNNKEL come from the germline V gene (reference sequence).

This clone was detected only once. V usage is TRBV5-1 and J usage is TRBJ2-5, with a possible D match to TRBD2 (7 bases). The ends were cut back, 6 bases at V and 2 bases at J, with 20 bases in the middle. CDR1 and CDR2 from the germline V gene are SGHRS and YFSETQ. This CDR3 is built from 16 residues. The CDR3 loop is CASTRGAVTIQETQYF. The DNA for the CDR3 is TGCGCCAGCACCCGGGGGGCGGTGACGATACAAGAGACCCAGTACTTC.

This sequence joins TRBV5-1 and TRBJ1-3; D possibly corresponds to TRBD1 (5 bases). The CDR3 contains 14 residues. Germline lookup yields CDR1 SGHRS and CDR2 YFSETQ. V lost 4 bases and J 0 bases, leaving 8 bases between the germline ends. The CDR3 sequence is CASSLQGSGNTIYF. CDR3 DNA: TGCGCCAGCAGCCTCCAGGGCTCTGGAAACACCATATATTTT.

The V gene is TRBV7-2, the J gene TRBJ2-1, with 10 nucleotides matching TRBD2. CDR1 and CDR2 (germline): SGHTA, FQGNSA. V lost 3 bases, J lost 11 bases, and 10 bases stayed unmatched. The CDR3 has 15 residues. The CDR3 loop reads CASSFQAPAGGKQFF. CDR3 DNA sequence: TGTGCCAGCAGCTTTCAAGCTCCAGCGGGGGGGAAGCAGTTCTTC.

CDR3 DNA sequence: TGCGCCAGCAGCTTGTCTCCAGTGACGAACACCGGGGAGCTGTTTTTT. It translates to CASSLSPVTNTGELFF. This chain links TRBV5-1 with TRBJ2-2, with D unresolved. Germline V gives CDR1 SGHRS, CDR2 YFSETQ. With 1 base removed from V and 0 bases from J, the gap between germline ends came to 10 bases. The CDR3 has 16 amino acids.

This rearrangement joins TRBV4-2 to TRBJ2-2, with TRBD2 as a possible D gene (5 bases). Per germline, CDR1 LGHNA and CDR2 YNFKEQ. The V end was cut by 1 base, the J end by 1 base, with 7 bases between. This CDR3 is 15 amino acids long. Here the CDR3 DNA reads TGTGCCAGCAGCCAAGCGGGGAAGAACACCGGGGAGCTGTTTTTT. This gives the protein CASSQAGKNTGELFF.

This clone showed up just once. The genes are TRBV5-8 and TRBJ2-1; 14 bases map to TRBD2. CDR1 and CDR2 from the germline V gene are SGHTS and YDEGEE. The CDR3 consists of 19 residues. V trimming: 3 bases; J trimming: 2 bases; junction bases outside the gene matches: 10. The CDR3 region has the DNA TGTGCCAGCAGCTCAGGGGGACTAGCGGGAGTGAGGGCCTACAATGAGCAGTTCTTC. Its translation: CASSSGGLAGVRAYNEQFF.

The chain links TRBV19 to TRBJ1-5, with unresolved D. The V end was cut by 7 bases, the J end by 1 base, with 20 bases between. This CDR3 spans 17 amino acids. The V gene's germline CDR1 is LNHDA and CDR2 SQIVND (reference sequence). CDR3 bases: TGTGCCAGTACCGCACCCGAGGGTATCATCAGCAATCAGCCCCAGCATTTT. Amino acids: CASTAPEGIISNQPQHF. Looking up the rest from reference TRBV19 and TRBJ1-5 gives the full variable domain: DGGITQSPKYLFRKEGQNVTLSCEQNLNHDAMYWYRQDPGQGLRLIYYSQIVNDFQKGDIAEGYSVSREKKESFPLTVTSAQKNPTAFYLCASTAPEGIISNQPQHFGDGTRLSIL.

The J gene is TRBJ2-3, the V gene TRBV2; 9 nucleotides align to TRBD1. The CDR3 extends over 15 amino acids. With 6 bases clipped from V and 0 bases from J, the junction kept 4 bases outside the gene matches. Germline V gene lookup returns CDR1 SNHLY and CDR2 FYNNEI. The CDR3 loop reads CASRGTGLSTDTQYF. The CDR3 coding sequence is TGTGCCAGCAGAGGGACAGGGCTGAGCACAGATACGCAGTATTTT.

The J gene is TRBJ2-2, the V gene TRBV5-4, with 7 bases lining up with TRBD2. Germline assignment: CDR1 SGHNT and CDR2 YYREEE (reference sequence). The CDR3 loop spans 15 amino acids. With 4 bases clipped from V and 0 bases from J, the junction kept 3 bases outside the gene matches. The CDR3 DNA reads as TGTGCCAGCAGCGGAACTAGCGCGAACACCGGGGAGCTGTTTTTT. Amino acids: CASSGTSANTGELFF.

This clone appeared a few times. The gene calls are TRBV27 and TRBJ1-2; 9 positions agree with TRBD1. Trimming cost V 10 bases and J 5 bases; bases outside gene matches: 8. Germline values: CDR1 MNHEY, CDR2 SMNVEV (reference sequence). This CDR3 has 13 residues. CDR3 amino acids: CATRLGTGYGYTF. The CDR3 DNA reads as TGTGCCACCCGTTTGGGGACAGGGTATGGCTACACCTTC.

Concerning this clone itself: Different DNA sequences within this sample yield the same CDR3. The CDR3 DNA sequence: TGTGCCAGCAGTCAGGGGCAGCCCCAGCATTTT. This encodes CASSQGQPQHF. The gene calls are TRBV6-2 or TRBV6-3 and TRBJ1-5; a weak D match, TRBD1 (6 bases). Trimming took 5 bases from V and 7 from J, leaving 6 bases between them. This CDR3 spans 11 amino acids. CDR1 and CDR2 from the germline V gene are MNHEY and SVGEGT.

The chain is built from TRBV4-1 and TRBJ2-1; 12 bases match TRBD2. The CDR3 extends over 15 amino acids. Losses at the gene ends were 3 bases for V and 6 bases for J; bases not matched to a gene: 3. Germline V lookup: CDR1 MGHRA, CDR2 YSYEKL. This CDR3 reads CASSQTSGSFNEQFF. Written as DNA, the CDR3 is TGCGCCAGCAGCCAGACTAGCGGGAGTTTCAATGAGCAGTTCTTC.

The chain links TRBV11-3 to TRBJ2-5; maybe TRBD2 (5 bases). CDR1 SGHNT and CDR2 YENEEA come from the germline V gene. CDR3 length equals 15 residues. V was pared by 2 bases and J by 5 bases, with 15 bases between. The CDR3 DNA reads TGTGCCAGCAGCTTATCGGGGATCGGTCCGGAGACCCAGTACTTC. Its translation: CASSLSGIGPETQYF.

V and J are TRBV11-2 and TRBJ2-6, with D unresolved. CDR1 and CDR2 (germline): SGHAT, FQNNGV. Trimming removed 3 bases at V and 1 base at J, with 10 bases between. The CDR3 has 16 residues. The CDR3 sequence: CASSFIQLSGANVLTF. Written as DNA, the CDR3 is TGTGCCAGCAGCTTTATACAATTATCTGGGGCCAACGTCCTGACTTTC.

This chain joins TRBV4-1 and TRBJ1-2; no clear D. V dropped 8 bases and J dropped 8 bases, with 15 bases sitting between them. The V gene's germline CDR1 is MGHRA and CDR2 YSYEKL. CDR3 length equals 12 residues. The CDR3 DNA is TGCGCCAGCGGACCCTTGGGCGGGGGCTACACCTTC. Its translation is CASGPLGGGYTF.

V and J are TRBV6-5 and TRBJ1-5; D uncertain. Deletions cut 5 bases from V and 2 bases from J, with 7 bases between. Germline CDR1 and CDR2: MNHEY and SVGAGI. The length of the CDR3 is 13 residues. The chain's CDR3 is CASSPGGNQPQHF. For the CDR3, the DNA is TGTGCCAGCAGTCCCGGGGGCAATCAGCCCCAGCATTTT.